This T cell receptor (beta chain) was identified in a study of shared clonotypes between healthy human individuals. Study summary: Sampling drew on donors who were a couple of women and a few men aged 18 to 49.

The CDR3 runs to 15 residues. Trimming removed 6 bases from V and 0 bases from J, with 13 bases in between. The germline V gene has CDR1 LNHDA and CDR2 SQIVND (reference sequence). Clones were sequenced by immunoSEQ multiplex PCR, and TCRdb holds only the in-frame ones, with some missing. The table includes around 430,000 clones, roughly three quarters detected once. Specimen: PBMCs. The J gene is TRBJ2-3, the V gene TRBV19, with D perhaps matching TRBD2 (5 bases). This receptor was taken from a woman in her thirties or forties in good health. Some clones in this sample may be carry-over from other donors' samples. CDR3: CASRPRAASTDTQYF. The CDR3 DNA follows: TGTGCCAGTAGACCGCGGGCCGCTAGCACAGATACGCAGTATTTT.